Shown below are 15 T cell receptor beta chains from a single sample sequenced in a study of blood T cell repertoires in COVID-19. Sequencing used immunoSEQ multiplex PCR; TCRdb keeps in-frame clones, though not all of them. The top ten hold approximately 1.9% of the sample, which has about 400,000 clones, more than 70% seen once. The sequenced material came from PBMCs or T cells enriched from blood (not recorded which). Source of these receptors: a man in his forties or fifties in a cohort exposed to, infected with or recovered from COVID-19 (not recorded which).

This clone was seen more than once but under ten times. CDR3 DNA sequence: TGTGCCAGCAGTGAGGCCAGTTTGACCGGGGAGCTGTTTTTT. Translated: CASSEASLTGELFF. The chain is built from TRBV6-1 and TRBJ2-2, with D uncertain. Looked up from germline, CDR1 is MNHNS and CDR2 is SASEGT. V was pared by 3 bases and J by 5 bases, with 10 bases between. The CDR3 is made up of 14 amino acids.

The chain joins TRBV7-2 to TRBJ1-6; possible D gene TRBD1, 6 bases. The germline gives CDR1 SGHTA, CDR2 FQGNSA. The CDR3 is made up of 14 amino acids. The V and J ends lost 5 bases and 7 bases respectively, with 12 bases between them. In DNA, the CDR3 is TGTGCCAGCAGCGGACGACAGGCCAATTCACCCCTCCACTTT. It is translated as CASSGRQANSPLHF.

J is TRBJ2-2 and V is TRBV14; 10 positions agree with TRBD2. CDR3 size: 18 residues. V dropped 3 bases and J dropped 0; count of bases not matched to a gene: 7. Germline CDR1 and CDR2: SGHDN and FVKESK. The CDR3 nucleotides are TGTGCCAGCAGCCATAATAGCGGGAGGCCCTCGAACACCGGGGAGCTGTTTTTT. Translated: CASSHNSGRPSNTGELFF.

This chain connects TRBV11-2 to TRBJ1-4; 7 nucleotides match TRBD1. The CDR3 spans 15 residues. In germline, CDR1 is SGHAT, CDR2 FQNNGV. V lost 0 bases and J lost 5; bases outside the gene matches: 3. CDR3 in DNA: TGTGCCAGCAGCTTAGAAACGGACAGGAATGAAAAACTGTTTTTT. It yields the protein CASSLETDRNEKLFF. The full variable domain, in which reference TRBV11-2 and TRBJ1-4 provide the parts outside the CDR3, is EAGVAQSPRYKIIEKRQSVAFWCNPISGHATLYWYQQILGQGPKLLIQFQNNGVVDDSQLPKDRFSAERLKGVDSTLKIQPAKLEDSAVYLCASSLETDRNEKLFFGSGTQLSVL.

This chain links TRBV5-4 with TRBJ2-7; the D gene is possibly TRBD2 (6 bases). CDR1 and CDR2 (germline): SGHNT, YYREEE (reference sequence). Trimming pared 0 bases from V and 6 bases from J, leaving 10 bases between. The CDR3 runs to 13 residues. The CDR3 region is CASSLAQGGEQYF. CDR3 coding DNA: TGTGCCAGCAGCTTGGCCCAGGGAGGCGAGCAGTACTTC. Based on the CDR3 plus reference TRBV5-4 and TRBJ2-7, the full variable domain is ETGVTQSPTHLIKTRGQQVTLRCSSQSGHNTVSWYQQALGQGPQFIFQYYREEENGRGNFPPRFSGLQFPNYSSELNVNALELDDSALYLCASSLAQGGEQYFGPGTRLTVT.

The J gene is TRBJ2-1, the V gene TRBV27; TRBD2 matches at 7 bases. Trimming took 6 bases from V and 5 from J; bases not matched to a gene: 10. CDR1 and CDR2 (germline): MNHEY, SMNVEV (reference sequence). The CDR3 has 15 amino acids. The CDR3 protein is CASRTIGLVHNEQFF. In DNA, the CDR3 is TGTGCCAGCAGGACCATAGGACTAGTACACAATGAGCAGTTCTTC.

The chain links TRBV3-1 (or the pseudogene TRBV3-2) to TRBJ2-1; a possible D gene is TRBD2 (6 bases). Germline V gene lookup returns CDR1 LGHDT and CDR2 YNNKEL (reference sequence). CDR3 length: 15 residues. V lost 0 bases to trimming and J lost 4 bases, with 10 bases between them. CDR3 sequence: CASSQEISGYNEQFF. The CDR3 nucleotides are TGTGCCAGCAGCCAAGAGATTAGCGGATACAATGAGCAGTTCTTC.

The chain carries TRBV12-3 or TRBV12-4 and TRBJ2-7; a weak D match, TRBD2 (5 bases). With 8 bases removed from V and 6 bases from J, the gap between germline ends came to 17 bases. The CDR3 has 13 amino acids. DNA of the CDR3: TGTGCCAGCGGCCACGGGGTAGTCCGCGAGCAGTACTTC. Protein sequence: CASGHGVVREQYF.

The V and J genes are TRBV5-4 and TRBJ2-1; 9 bases align to TRBD2. The CDR3 has 15 residues. The germline V gene has CDR1 SGHNT and CDR2 YYREEE (reference sequence). Trimming removed 4 bases from V and 6 bases from J; junction bases left unmatched: 8. CDR3 sequence (DNA): TGTGCCAGCAGCCGACCTGGCGGGAGGGCCAATGAGCAGTTCTTC. Protein product: CASSRPGGRANEQFF.

This CDR3 is CASSFTPDRRETNSNQPQHF. CDR3 DNA: TGTGCCAGCAGCTTTACCCCGGACAGGCGGGAAACAAACTCAAATCAGCCCCAGCATTTT. This chain links TRBV14 with TRBJ1-5; 7 positions agree with TRBD1. CDR3 length equals 20 residues. The germline CDR1 and CDR2 sequences are SGHDN and FVKESK. Germline trimming cut 5 bases from V and 4 bases from J; bases unmatched to any gene: 23.

The gene calls are TRBV7-2 and TRBJ2-3; D is perhaps TRBD2 (6 bases). Looked up from germline, CDR1 is SGHTA and CDR2 is FQGNSA. The CDR3 is 18 residues long. V lost 1 base and J lost 0, with 17 bases in between. Written as DNA, the CDR3 is TGTGCCAGCAGCTTAGTAGGGGTGGGACTCGCTAGCACAGATACGCAGTATTTT. Protein: CASSLVGVGLASTDTQYF. The whole variable domain, filled in from reference TRBV7-2 and TRBJ2-3, reads GAGVSQSPSNKVTEKGKDVELRCDPISGHTALYWYRQSLGQGLEFLIYFQGNSAPDKSGLPSDRFSAERTGGSVSTLTIQRTQQEDSAVYLCASSLVGVGLASTDTQYFGPGTRLTVL.

V is TRBV11-2 and J is TRBJ1-1; D is possibly TRBD1 (5 bases). With 5 bases removed from V and 5 bases from J, the gap between germline ends came to 15 bases. This CDR3 has 14 amino acids. Germline lookup yields CDR1 SGHAT and CDR2 FQNNGV. The CDR3 spells CASSRAGGWTEAFF. CDR3 in DNA: TGTGCCAGCAGCCGAGCGGGGGGTTGGACTGAAGCTTTCTTT.

The chain uses TRBV18 and TRBJ2-1; TRBD1 agrees at 10 bases. CDR1 and CDR2 (germline): KGHSH, LQKENI. The CDR3 sequence is 17 residues long. V gave up 4 bases and J gave up 8 bases; unmatched junction bases: 14. The CDR3 DNA reads TGTGCCAGCTCACTGAACCGGTTCGAAGGACAGGGGGATGAGCAGTTCTTC. This sequence encodes CASSLNRFEGQGDEQFF.

V and J are TRBV5-4 and TRBJ2-3; 9 bases match TRBD2. The CDR3 totals 14 residues. With V trimmed by 4 bases and J by 6 bases, 6 bases remained unmatched. The germline V gene encodes CDR1 SGHNT and CDR2 YYREEE (reference sequence). CDR3 sequence: CASSPLAGVDTQYF. The CDR3 region has the DNA TGTGCCAGCAGCCCCTTAGCGGGAGTGGATACGCAGTATTTT.

The V call is TRBV4-2, the J call TRBJ2-6, with 11 bases fitting TRBD1. The germline V gene has CDR1 LGHNA and CDR2 YNFKEQ. Trimming removed 2 bases from V and 2 bases from J; junction bases left unmatched: 5. The CDR3 extends over 18 amino acids. In DNA, the CDR3 is TGTGCCAGCAGCCAAAGGTCGGGACAGGGGGCTGGGGCCAACGTCCTGACTTTC. Translating gives CASSQRSGQGAGANVLTF.